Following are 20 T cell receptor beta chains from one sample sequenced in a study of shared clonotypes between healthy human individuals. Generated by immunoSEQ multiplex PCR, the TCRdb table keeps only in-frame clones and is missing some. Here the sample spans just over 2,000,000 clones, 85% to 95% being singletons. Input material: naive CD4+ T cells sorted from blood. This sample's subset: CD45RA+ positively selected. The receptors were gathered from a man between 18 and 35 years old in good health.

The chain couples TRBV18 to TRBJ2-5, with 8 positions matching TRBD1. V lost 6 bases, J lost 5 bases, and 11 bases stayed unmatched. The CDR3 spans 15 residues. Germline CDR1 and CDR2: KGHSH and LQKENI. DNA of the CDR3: TGTGCCAGCTCCATCGACAGGGGTCGGCTGGAGACCCAGTACTTC. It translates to CASSIDRGRLETQYF.

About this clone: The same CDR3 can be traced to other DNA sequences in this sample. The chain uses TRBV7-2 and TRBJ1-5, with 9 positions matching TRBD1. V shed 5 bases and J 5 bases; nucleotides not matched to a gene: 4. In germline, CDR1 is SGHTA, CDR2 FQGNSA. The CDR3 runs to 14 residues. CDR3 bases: TGTGCCAGCAGCCCCAGACAGGGGGATCAGCCCCAGCATTTT. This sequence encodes CASSPRQGDQPQHF.

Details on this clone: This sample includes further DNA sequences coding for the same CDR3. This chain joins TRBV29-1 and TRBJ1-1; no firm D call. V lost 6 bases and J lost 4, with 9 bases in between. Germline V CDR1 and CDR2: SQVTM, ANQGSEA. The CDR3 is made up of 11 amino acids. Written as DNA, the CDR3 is TGCAGCGTGAGAGTGGGCACTGAAGCTTTCTTT. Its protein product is CSVRVGTEAFF. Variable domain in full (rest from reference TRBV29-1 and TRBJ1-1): SAVISQKPSRDICQRGTSLTIQCQVDSQVTMMFWYRQQPGQSLTLIATANQGSEATYESGFVIDKFPISRPNLTFSTLTVSNMSPEDSSIYLCSVRVGTEAFFGQGTRLTVV.

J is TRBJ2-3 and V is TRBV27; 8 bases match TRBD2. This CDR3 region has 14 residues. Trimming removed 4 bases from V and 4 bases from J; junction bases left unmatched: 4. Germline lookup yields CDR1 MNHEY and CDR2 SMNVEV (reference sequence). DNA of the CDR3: TGTGCCAGCAGTTGGGGACTAGGGGCAGATACGCAGTATTTT. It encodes CASSWGLGADTQYF.

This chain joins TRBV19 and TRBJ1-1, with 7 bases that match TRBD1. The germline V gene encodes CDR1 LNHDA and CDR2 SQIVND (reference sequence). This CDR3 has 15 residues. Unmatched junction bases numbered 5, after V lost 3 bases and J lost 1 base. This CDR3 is CASSMGQLTNTEAFF. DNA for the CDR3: TGTGCCAGTAGTATGGGACAGCTCACGAACACTGAAGCTTTCTTT.

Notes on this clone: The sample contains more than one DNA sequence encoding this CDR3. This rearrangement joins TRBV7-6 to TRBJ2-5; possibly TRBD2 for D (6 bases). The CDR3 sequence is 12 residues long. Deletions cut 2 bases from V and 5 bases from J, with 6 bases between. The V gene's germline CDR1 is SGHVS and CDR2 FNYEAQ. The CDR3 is CASSLRGETQYF. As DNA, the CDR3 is TGTGCCAGCAGCTTACGGGGGGAGACCCAGTACTTC. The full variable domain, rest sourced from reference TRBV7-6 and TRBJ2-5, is GAGVSQSPRYKVTKRGQDVALRCDPISGHVSLYWYRQALGQGPEFLTYFNYEAQQDKSGLPNDRFSAERPEGSISTLTIQRTEQRDSAMYRCASSLRGETQYFGPGTRLLVL.

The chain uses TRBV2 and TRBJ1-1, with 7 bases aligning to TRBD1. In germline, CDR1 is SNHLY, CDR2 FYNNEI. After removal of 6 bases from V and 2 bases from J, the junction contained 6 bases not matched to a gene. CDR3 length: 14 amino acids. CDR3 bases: TGTGCCAGCAGATCGGACAGGCTTAACACTGAAGCTTTCTTT. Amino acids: CASRSDRLNTEAFF.

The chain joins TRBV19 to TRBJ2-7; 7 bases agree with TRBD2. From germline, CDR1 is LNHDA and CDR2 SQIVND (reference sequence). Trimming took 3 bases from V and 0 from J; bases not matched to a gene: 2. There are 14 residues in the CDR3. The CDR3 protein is CASSIGDYSYEQYF. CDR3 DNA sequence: TGTGCCAGTAGTATCGGGGACTACTCCTACGAGCAGTACTTC.

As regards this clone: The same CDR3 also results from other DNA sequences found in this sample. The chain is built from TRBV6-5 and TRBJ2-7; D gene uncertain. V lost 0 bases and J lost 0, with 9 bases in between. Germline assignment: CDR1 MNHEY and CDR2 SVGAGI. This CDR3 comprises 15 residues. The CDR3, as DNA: TGTGCCAGCAGTTACTCTACGGCGAGCTCCTACGAGCAGTACTTC. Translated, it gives CASSYSTASSYEQYF.

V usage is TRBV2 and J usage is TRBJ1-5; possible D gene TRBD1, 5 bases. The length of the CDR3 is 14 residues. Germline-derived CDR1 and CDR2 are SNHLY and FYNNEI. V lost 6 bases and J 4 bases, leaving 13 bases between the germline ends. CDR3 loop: CASRGDRFNQPQHF. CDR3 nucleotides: TGTGCCAGCAGGGGAGACAGATTTAATCAGCCCCAGCATTTT.

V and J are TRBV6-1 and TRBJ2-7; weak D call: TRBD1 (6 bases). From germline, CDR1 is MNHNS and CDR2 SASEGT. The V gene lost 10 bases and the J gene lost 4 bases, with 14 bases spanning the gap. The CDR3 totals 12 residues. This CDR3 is CATSVQGYEQYF. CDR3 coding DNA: TGTGCCACTTCGGTGCAGGGGTACGAGCAGTACTTC.

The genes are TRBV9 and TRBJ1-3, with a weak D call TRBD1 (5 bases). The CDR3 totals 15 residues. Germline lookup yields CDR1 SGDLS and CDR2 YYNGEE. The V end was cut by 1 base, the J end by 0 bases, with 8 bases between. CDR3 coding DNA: TGTGCCAGCAGCGTATCGGACAACTCTGGAAACACCATATATTTT. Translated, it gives CASSVSDNSGNTIYF. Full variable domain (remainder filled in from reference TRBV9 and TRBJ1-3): DSGVTQTPKHLITATGQRVTLRCSPRSGDLSVYWYQQSLDQGLQFLIQYYNGEERAKGNILERFSAQQFPDLHSELNLSSLELGDSALYFCASSVSDNSGNTIYFGEGSWLTVV.

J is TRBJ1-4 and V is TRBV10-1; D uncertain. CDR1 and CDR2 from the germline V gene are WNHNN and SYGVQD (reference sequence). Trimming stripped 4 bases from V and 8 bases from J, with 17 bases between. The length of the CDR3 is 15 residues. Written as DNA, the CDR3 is TGCGCCAGCAGTGGGCAGGTTGGGCCCTCCGAAAAACTGTTTTTT. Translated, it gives CASSGQVGPSEKLFF.

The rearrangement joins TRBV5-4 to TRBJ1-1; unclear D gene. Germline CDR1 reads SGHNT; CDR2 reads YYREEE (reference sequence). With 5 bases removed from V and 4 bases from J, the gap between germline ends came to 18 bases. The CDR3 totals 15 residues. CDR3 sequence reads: CASSNLLGVGTEAFF. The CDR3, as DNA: TGTGCCAGCAGTAACCTATTGGGAGTTGGCACTGAAGCTTTCTTT. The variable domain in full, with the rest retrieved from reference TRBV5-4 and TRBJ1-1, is ETGVTQSPTHLIKTRGQQVTLRCSSQSGHNTVSWYQQALGQGPQFIFQYYREEENGRGNFPPRFSGLQFPNYSSELNVNALELDDSALYLCASSNLLGVGTEAFFGQGTRLTVV.

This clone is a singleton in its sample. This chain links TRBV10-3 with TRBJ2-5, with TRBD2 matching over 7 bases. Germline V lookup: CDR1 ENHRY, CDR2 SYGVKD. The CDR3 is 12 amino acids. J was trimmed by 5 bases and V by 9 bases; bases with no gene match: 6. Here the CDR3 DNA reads TGTGCCATAGCGGCGGGAGACGAGACCCAGTACTTC. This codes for CAIAAGDETQYF.

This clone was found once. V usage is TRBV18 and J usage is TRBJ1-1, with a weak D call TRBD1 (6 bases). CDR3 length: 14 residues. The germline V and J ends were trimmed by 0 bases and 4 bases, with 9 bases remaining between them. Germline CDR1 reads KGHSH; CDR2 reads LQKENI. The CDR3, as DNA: TGTGCCAGCTCACCACCCACCAGGGGCACTGAAGCTTTCTTT. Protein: CASSPPTRGTEAFF.

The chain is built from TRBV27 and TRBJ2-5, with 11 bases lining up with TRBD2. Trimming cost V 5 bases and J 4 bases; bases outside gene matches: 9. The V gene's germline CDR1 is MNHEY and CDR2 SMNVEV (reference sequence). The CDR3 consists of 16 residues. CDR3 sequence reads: CASSPFGLAGGETQYF. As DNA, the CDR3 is TGTGCCAGCAGTCCATTTGGGCTAGCGGGAGGAGAGACCCAGTACTTC.

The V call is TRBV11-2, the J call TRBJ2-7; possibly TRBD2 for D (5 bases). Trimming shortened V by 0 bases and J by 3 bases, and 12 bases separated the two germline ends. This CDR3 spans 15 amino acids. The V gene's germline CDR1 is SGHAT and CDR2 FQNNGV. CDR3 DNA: TGTGCCAGCAGCTTAGAAGAGGGAAAAAACTACGAGCAGTACTTC. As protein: CASSLEEGKNYEQYF.

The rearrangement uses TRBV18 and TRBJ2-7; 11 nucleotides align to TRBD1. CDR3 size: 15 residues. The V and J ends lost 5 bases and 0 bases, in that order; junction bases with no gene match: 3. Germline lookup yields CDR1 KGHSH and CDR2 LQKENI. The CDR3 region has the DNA TGTGCCAGCTCATCGGGACAGGGGGTCTCCTACGAGCAGTACTTC. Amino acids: CASSSGQGVSYEQYF.

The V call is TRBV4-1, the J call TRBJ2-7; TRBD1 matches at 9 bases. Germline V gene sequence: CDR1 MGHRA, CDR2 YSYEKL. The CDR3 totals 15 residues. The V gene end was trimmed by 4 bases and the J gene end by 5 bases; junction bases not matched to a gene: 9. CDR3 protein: CASSLVGTGKNEQYF. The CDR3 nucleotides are TGCGCCAGCAGCCTCGTTGGGACAGGGAAGAACGAGCAGTACTTC.